This T cell receptor (beta chain) was obtained from a study of shared clonotypes between healthy human individuals. Study-level background: Each donor contributed plates that comprised three CD4 naive, three CD4 memory, two CD8 naive and one CD8 memory.

As to this clone: Its antigen is currently unknown.

TCRdb's table, derived via immunoSEQ multiplex PCR, lists solely in-frame clones and lacks some. The profile shows about 990,000 clones, around 78% of them singletons. Study results and caveats: In the sorted subsets, rarefaction showed sequencing was incomplete despite large depth.

V lost 0 bases to trimming and J lost 1 base, with 12 bases between them. The length of the CDR3 is 17 residues. Germline lookup yields CDR1 LGHNA and CDR2 YSLEER. The investigators split CD4+ cells into a CD45RA+ naive subset and a CD45RA-negative memory subset. The chain joins TRBV4-3 to TRBJ1-4, with a weak D call TRBD1 (5 bases). The TCR sequence derives from a man aged 18-30 years in good health. Some clones in this sample may be carry-over from other donors' samples. Sequenced sample: memory CD4+ T cells from PBMCs. Subset: CD45RA-negative fraction. The CDR3 nucleotides are TGCGCCAGCAGCCAAGATTTAGTAGGGGTAACTAATGAAAAACTGTTTTTT. Protein sequence: CASSQDLVGVTNEKLFF.